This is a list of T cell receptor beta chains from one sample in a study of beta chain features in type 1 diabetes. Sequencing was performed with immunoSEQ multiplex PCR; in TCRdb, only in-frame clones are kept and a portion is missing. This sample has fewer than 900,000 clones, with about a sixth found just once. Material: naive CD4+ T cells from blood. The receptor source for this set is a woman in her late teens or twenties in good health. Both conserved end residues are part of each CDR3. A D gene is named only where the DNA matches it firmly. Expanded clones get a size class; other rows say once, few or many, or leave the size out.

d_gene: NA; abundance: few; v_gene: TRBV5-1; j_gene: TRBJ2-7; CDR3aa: CASSFQGMRGEQYF; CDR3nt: TGCGCCAGCAGCTTTCAAGGTATGAGGGGCGAGCAGTACTTC
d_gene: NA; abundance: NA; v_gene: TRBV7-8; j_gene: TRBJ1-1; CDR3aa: CASSLDWGEAFF; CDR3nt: TGTGCCAGCAGCTTAGATTGGGGTGAAGCTTTCTTT
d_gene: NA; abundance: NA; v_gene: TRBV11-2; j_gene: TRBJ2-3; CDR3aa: CASSRAGGSGGRTDTQYF; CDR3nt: TGTGCCAGCAGCCGGGCTGGGGGGAGCGGAGGGCGCACAGATACGCAGTATTTT
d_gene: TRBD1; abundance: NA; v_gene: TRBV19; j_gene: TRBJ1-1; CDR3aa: CASSSRQGRGNTEAFF; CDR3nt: TGTGCCAGTAGTTCCAGACAGGGCCGGGGTAACACTGAAGCTTTCTTT
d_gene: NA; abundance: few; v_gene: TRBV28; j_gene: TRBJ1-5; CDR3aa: CASTAIGSLRQPQHF; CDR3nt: TGTGCCAGCACCGCTATAGGTTCCCTTCGTCAGCCCCAGCATTTT
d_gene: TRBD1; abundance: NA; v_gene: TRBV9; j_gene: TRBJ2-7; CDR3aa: CASSVGGQGFYEQYF; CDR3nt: TGTGCCAGCAGCGTAGGAGGACAGGGCTTCTACGAGCAGTACTTC
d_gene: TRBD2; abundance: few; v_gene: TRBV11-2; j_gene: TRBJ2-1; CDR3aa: CASSILGRGVYNEQFF; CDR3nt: TGTGCCAGCAGCATCCTTGGGCGGGGGGTTTACAATGAGCAGTTCTTC
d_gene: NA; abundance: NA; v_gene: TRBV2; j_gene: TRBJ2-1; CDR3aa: CASSYANEQFF; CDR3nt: TGTGCCAGCAGCTACGCAAATGAGCAGTTCTTC
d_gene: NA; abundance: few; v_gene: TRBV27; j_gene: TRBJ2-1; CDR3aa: CASSLPLVSSYNEQFF; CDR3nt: TGTGCCAGCAGTTTACCCCTCGTGAGCTCCTACAATGAGCAGTTCTTC
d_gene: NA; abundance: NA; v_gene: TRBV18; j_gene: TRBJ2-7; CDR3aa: CASSPGSSYEQYF; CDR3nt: TGTGCCAGCTCCCCAGGGTCCTCCTACGAGCAGTACTTC
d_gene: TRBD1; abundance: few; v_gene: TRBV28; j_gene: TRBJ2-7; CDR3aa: CASSGPRTGGSYEQYF; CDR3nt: TGTGCCAGCAGTGGCCCTCGGACAGGGGGCTCCTACGAGCAGTACTTC
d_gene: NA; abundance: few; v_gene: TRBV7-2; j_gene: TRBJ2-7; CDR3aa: CASRADRDYEQYF; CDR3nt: TGTGCCAGCAGGGCAGACAGAGACTACGAGCAGTACTTC
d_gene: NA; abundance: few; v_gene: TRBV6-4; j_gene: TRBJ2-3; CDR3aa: CASRLTGSTDTQYF; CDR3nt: TGTGCCAGCAGACTAACGGGGAGCACAGATACGCAGTATTTT
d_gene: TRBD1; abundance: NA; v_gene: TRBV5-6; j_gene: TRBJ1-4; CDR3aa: CASSLSRGRGEKLFF; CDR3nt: TGTGCCAGCAGCTTGAGCAGGGGGCGCGGGGAAAAACTGTTTTTT
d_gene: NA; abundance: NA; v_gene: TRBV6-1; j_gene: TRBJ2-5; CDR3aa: CASSESSILLQETQYF; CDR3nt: TGTGCCAGCAGTGAGAGTAGTATCCTCCTTCAAGAGACCCAGTACTTC
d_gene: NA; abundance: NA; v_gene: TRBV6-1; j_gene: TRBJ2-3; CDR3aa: CASSEETSRTDTQYF; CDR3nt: TGTGCCAGCAGTGAAGAGACATCACGCACAGATACGCAGTATTTT
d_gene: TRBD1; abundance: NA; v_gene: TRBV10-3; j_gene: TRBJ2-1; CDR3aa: CAISERQGTLSGEQFF; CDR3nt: TGTGCCATCAGCGAAAGACAGGGTACCCTTTCGGGGGAGCAGTTCTTC
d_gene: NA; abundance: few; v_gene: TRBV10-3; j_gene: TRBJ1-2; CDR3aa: CAISERVGGAGYTF; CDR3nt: TGTGCCATCAGTGAGAGGGTTGGAGGGGCTGGCTACACCTTC
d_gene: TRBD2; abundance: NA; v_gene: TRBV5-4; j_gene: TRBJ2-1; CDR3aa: CASSPQFGLADYNEQFF; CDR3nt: TGTGCCAGCAGCCCCCAGTTTGGACTAGCGGACTACAATGAGCAGTTCTTC
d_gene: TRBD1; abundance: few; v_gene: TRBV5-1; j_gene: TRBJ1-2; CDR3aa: CASSTGQEPYGYTF; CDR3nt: TGCGCCAGCAGCACGGGACAGGAACCCTATGGCTACACCTTC
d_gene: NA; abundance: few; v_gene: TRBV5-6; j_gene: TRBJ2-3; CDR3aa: CAMSRSILADTQYF; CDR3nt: TGTGCCATGTCCCGGTCGATCTTGGCCGATACGCAGTATTTT
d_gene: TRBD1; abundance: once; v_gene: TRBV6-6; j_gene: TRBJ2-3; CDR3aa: CASNHPARQGADTQYF; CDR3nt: TGTGCCAGCAATCACCCAGCCAGACAGGGCGCAGATACGCAGTATTTT
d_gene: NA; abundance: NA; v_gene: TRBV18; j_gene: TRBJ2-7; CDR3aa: CASSPGTAYEQYF; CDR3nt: TGTGCCAGCTCACCCGGAACAGCCTACGAGCAGTACTTC
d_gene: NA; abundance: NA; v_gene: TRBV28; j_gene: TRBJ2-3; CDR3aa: CASSLGAGAPTDTQYF; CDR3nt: TGTGCCAGCAGTTTAGGGGCGGGGGCACCCACAGATACGCAGTATTTT
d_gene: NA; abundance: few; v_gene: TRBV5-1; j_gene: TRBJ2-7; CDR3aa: CASSLATYGGSYEQYF; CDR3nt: TGCGCCAGCAGCTTGGCCACTTACGGAGGGTCCTACGAGCAGTACTTC
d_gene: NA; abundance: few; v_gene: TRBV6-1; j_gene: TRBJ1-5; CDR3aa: CASSDTGNQPQHF; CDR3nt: TGTGCCAGCAGTGACACTGGCAATCAGCCCCAGCATTTT
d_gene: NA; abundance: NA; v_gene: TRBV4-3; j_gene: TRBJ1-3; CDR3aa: CASSQDLISGNTIYF; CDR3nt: TGCGCCAGCAGCCAAGATCTGATTTCTGGAAACACCATATATTTT
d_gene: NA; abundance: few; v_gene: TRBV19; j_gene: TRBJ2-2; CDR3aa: CASSVRGSTGELFF; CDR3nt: TGTGCCAGTAGTGTTCGGGGCAGCACCGGGGAGCTGTTTTTT
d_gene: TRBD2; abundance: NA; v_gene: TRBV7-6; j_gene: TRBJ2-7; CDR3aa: CASSLARLLAGGPILEQYF; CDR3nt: TGTGCCAGCAGCTTAGCGCGGCTACTAGCGGGAGGGCCAATTCTCGAGCAGTACTTC
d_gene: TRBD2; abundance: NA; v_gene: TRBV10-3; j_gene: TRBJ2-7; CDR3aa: CAISEINSGRTAIAYEQYF; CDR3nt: TGTGCCATCAGTGAGATTAATAGCGGGAGAACCGCTATTGCCTACGAGCAGTACTTC
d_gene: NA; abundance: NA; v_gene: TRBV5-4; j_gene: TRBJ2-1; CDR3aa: CASSLEASRFNNEQFF; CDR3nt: TGTGCCAGCAGCTTAGAGGCTAGCAGATTCAACAATGAGCAGTTCTTC
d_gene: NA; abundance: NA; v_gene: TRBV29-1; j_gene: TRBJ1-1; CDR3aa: CSVSSQGLGTEAFF; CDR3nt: TGCAGCGTATCATCACAGGGTTTGGGGACTGAAGCTTTCTTT
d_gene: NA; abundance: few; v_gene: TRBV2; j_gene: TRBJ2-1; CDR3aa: CATKAGGKQFF; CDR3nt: TGTGCCACCAAAGCTGGGGGGAAGCAGTTCTTC
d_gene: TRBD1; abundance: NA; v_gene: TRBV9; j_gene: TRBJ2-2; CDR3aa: CASRPGTGITGELFF; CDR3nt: TGTGCCAGCAGACCCGGGACAGGGATCACCGGGGAGCTGTTTTTT
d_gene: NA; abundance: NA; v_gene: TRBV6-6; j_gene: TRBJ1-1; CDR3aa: CASSSGRGNEAFF; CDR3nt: TGTGCCAGCAGTTCGGGGCGGGGAAATGAAGCTTTCTTT
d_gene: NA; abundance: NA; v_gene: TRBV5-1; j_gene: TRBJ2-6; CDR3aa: CASSTGTHSGANVLTF; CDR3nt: TGCGCCAGCAGCACGGGGACCCACTCTGGGGCCAACGTCCTGACTTTC
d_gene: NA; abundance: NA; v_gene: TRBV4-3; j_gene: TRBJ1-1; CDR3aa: CASSPTNRMNTEAFF; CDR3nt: TGCGCCAGCAGCCCGACTAATCGGATGAACACTGAAGCTTTCTTT
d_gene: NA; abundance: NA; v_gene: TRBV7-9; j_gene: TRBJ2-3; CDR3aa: CASSLFGIADTQYF; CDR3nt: TGTGCCAGCAGCTTATTCGGGATAGCAGATACGCAGTATTTT
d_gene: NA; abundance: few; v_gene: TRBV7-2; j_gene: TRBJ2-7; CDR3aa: CASSLDRAGEQYF; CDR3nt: TGTGCCAGCAGCTTAGACAGGGCTGGAGAGCAGTACTTC
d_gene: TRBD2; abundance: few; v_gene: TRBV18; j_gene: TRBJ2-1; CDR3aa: CASSPPSLAGFEQFF; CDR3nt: TGTGCCAGCTCACCACCGAGCCTAGCGGGATTTGAGCAGTTCTTC
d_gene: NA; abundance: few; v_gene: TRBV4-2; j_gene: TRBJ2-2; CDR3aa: CASSQDRATNTGELFF; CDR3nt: TGTGCCAGCAGCCAAGATAGGGCGACAAACACCGGGGAGCTGTTTTTT
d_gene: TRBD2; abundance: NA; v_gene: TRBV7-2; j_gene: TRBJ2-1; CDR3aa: CASSLDPAGDNEQFF; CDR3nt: TGTGCCAGCAGCTTAGACCCAGCGGGAGACAATGAGCAGTTCTTC
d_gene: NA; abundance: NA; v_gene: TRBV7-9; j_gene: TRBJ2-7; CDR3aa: CASSPRRSYEQYF; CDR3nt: TGTGCCAGCAGCCCCCGTCGTAGCTACGAGCAGTACTTC
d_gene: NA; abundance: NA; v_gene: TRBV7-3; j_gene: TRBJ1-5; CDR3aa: CASSLRPGQGDSNQPQHF; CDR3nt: TGTGCCAGCAGCTTAAGACCGGGGCAGGGAGACAGCAATCAGCCCCAGCATTTT
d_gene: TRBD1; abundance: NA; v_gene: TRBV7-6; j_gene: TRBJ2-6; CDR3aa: CASSLADRVGANVLTF; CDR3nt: TGTGCCAGCAGCTTAGCGGACAGGGTTGGGGCCAACGTCCTGACTTTC
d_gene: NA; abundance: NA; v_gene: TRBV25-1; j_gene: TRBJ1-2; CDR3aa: CASSEYNGLGSTYGYTF; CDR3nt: TGTGCCAGCAGTGAATATAATGGACTGGGCTCGACCTATGGCTACACCTTC
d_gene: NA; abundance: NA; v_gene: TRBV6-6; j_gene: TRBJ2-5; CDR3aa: CASSYSATDTRTQYF; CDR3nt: TGTGCCAGCAGTTATTCCGCCACGGACACCCGGACCCAGTACTTC
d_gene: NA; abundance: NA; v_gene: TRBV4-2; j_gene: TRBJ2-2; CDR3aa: CASSQEGRTGELFF; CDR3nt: TGTGCCAGCAGCCAAGAGGGACGCACCGGGGAGCTGTTTTTT
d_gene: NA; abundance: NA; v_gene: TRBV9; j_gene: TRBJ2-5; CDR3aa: CASSVERGPQETQYF; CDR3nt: TGTGCCAGCAGCGTAGAAAGAGGTCCCCAAGAGACCCAGTACTTC
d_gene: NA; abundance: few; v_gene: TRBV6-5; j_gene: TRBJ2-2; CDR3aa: CASSSINTGELFF; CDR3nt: TGTGCCAGCAGCTCCATTAACACCGGGGAGCTGTTTTTT
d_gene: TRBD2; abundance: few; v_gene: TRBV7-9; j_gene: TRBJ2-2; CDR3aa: CASSLEGLPTGELFF; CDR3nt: TGTGCCAGCAGCTTAGAGGGACTACCGACCGGGGAGCTGTTTTTT
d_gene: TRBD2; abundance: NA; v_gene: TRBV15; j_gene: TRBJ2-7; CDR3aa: CATSRPGGYEQYF; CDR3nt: TGTGCCACCAGTCGCCCGGGGGGCTACGAGCAGTACTTC
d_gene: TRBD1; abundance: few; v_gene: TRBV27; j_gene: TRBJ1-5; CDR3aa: CASGTGADQPQHF; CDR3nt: TGTGCCAGCGGAACAGGGGCCGATCAGCCCCAGCATTTT
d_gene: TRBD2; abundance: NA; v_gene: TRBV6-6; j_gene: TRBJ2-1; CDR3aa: CASSFTRLAPEQFF; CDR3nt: TGTGCCAGCAGTTTCACGAGACTAGCGCCTGAGCAGTTCTTC
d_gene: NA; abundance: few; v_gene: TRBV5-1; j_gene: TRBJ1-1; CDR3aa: CASSLGEVGTEAFF; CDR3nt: TGCGCCAGCAGCTTGGGTGAAGTTGGGACTGAAGCTTTCTTT
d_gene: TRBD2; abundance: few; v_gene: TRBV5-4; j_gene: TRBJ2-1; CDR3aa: CASRSLGTSVNEQFF; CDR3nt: TGTGCCAGCAGGTCCCTCGGGACTAGCGTTAATGAGCAGTTCTTC
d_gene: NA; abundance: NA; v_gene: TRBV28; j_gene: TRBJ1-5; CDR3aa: CASSFRSRAGNQPQHF; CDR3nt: TGTGCCAGCAGTTTTCGCTCCCGGGCGGGGAATCAGCCCCAGCATTTT
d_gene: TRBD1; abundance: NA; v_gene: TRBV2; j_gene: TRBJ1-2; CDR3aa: CASEGQGVGGYTF; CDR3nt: TGTGCCAGCGAGGGACAGGGGGTTGGTGGCTACACCTTC
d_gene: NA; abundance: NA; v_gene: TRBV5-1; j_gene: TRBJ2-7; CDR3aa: CASSLVAASSYEQYF; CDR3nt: TGCGCCAGCAGCTTGGTGGCGGCGAGCTCCTACGAGCAGTACTTC
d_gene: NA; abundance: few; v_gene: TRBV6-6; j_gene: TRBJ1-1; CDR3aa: CASSPQGNLNTEAFF; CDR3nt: TGTGCCAGCAGCCCACAGGGTAACTTGAACACTGAAGCTTTCTTT